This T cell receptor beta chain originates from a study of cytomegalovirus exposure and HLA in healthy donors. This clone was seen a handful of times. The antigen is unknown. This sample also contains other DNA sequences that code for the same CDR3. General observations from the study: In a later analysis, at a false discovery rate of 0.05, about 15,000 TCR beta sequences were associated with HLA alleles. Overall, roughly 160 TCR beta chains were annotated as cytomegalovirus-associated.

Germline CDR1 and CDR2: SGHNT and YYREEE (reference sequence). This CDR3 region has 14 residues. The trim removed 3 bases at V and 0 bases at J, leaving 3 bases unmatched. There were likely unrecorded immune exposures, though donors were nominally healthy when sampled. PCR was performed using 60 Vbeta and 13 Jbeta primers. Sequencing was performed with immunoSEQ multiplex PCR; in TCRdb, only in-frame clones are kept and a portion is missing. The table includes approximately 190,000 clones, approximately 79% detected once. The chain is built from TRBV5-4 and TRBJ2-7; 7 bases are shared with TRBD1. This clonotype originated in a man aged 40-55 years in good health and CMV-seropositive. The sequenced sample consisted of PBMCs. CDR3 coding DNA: TGTGCCAGCAGCTCGAGGGACAGCTCCTACGAGCAGTACTTC. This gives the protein CASSSRDSSYEQYF.